The TCR beta chain described here comes from a study of ipilimumab plus nivolumab after autologous stem cell transplantation. Libraries were prepared by immunoSEQ multiplex PCR; TCRdb keeps only in-frame clonotypes and omits some of them. The sample comprises tens of thousands of clones, more than 85% of which are singletons, and approximately 1% rests with the top ten. Ipilimumab, 1 mg/kg, started 14 to 28 days after autologous transplant. Patients got 3 mg/kg IV nivolumab weeks 1, 4, 7, 10, then biweekly through week 26. V lost 3 bases to trimming and J lost 1 base, with 11 bases between them. Germline assignment: CDR1 SGDLS and CDR2 YYNGEE. This CDR3 comprises 15 residues.

This material consisted of PBMCs, taken in a trial of ipilimumab plus nivolumab as post-transplant consolidation. This receptor was identified in a male donor with multiple myeloma. The V gene is TRBV9, the J gene TRBJ2-1, with a weak D call TRBD1 (5 bases). The CDR3 bases are TGTGCCAGCAGCGCCGCAGGGCAGTCCTACAATGAGCAGTTCTTC. Translating it yields CASSAAGQSYNEQFF.